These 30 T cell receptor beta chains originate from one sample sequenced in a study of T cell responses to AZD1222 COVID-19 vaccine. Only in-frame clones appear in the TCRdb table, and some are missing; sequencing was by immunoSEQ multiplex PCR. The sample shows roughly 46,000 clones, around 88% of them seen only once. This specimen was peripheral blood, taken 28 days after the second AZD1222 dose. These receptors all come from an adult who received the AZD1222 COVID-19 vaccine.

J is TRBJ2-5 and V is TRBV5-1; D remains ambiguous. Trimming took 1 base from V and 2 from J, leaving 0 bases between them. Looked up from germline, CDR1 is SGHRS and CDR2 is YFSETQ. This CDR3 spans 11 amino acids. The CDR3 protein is CASSLQETQYF. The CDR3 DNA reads TGCGCCAGCAGCTTGCAAGAGACCCAGTACTTC.

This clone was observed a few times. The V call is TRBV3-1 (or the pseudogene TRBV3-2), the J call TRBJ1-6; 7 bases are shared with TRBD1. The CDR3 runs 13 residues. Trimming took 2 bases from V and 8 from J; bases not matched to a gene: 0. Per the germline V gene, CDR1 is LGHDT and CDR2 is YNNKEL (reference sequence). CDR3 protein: CASSQQGDSPLHF. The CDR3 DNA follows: TGTGCCAGCAGCCAACAGGGGGATTCACCCCTCCACTTT.

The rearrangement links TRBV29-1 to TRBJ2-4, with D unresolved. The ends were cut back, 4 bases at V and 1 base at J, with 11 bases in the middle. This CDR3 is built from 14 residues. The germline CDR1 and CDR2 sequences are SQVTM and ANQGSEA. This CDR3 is CSVGHGGAKNIQYF. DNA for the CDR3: TGCAGCGTTGGGCACGGTGGGGCCAAAAACATTCAGTACTTC.

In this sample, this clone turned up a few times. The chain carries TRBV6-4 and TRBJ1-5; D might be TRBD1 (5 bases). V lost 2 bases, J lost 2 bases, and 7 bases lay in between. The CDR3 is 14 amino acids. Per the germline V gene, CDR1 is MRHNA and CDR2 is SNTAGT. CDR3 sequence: CASSDQGGNQPQHF. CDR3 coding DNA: TGTGCCAGCAGTGACCAGGGAGGCAATCAGCCCCAGCATTTT.

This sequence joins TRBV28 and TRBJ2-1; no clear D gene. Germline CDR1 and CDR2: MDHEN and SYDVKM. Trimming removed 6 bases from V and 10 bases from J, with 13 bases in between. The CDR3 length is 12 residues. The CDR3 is CASSRTPGEQFF. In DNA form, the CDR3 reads TGTGCCAGCAGCCGTACGCCCGGGGAGCAGTTCTTC.

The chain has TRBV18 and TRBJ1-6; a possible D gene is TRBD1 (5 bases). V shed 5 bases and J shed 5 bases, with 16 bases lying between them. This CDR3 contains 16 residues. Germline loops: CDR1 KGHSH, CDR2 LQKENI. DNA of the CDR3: TGTGCCAGCTCAAAACGGGACCAGTCGAATAATTCACCCCTCCACTTT. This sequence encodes CASSKRDQSNNSPLHF.

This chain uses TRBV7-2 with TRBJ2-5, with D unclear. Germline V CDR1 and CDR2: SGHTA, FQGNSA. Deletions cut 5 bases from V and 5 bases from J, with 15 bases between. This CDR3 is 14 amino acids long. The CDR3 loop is CASSPRLDSETQYF. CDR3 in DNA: TGTGCCAGCAGCCCCCGACTTGATTCGGAGACCCAGTACTTC.

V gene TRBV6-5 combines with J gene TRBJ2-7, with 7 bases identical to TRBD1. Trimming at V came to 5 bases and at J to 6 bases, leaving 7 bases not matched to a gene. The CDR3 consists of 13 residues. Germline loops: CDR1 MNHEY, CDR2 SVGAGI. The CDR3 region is CASSQGQSPEQYF. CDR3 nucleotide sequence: TGTGCCAGCAGTCAGGGACAGTCCCCCGAGCAGTACTTC.

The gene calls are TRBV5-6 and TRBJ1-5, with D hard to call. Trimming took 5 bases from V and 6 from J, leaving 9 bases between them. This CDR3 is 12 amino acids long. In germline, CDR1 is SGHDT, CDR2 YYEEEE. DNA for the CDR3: TGTGCCAGCAGTCGGGGTAGTCAGCCCCAGCATTTT. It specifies CASSRGSQPQHF.

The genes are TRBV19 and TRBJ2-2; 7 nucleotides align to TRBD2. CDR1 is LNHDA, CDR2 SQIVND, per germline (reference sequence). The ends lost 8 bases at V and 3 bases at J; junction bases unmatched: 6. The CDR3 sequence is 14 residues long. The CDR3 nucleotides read TGTGCCAGTGGGAGGGGCGCGGACACCGGGGAGCTGTTTTTT. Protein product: CASGRGADTGELFF.

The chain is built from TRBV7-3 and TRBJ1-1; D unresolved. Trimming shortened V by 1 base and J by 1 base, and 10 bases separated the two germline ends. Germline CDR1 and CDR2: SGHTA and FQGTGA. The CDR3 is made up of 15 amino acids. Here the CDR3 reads CASSLSGSPNTEAFF. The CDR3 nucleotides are TGTGCCAGCAGCTTAAGTGGTTCCCCGAACACTGAAGCTTTCTTT.

The CDR3 DNA follows: TGTGCCAGTAGTACCGGACAGGGCCCTGAAGCTTTCTTT. Translating gives CASSTGQGPEAFF. The chain is built from TRBV19 and TRBJ1-1; 8 nucleotides agree with TRBD1. The V and J ends lost 4 bases and 6 bases, in that order; junction bases with no gene match: 4. There are 13 residues in the CDR3. Germline V gives CDR1 LNHDA, CDR2 SQIVND (reference sequence).

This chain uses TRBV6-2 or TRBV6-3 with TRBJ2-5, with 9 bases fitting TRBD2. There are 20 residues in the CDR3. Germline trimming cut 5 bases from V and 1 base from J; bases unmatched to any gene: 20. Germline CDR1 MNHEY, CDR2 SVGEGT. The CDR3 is CASSLRTELWLAGPQETQYF. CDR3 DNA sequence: TGTGCCAGCAGTCTTAGGACGGAGCTTTGGCTAGCGGGACCCCAAGAGACCCAGTACTTC.

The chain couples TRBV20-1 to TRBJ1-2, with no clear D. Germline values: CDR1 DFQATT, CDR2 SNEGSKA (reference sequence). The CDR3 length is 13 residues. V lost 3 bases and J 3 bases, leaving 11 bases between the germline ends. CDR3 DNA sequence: TGCAGTGCTAGTATGGGCCAGCACTATGGCTACACCTTC. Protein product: CSASMGQHYGYTF.

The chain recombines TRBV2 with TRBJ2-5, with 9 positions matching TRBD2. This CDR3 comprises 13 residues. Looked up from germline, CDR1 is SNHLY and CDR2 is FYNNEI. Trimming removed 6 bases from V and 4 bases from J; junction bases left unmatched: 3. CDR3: CASSPSGIETQYF. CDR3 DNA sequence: TGTGCCAGCAGCCCTAGCGGGATAGAGACCCAGTACTTC.

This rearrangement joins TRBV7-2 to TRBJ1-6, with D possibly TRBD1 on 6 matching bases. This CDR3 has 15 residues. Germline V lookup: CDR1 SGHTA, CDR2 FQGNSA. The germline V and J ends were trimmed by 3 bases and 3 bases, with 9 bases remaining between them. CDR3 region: CASSLRQDYNSPLHF. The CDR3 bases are TGTGCCAGCAGCTTGCGACAGGACTATAATTCACCCCTCCACTTT.

CDR3 amino acids: CASSFPGDQPQHF. The CDR3 DNA sequence: TGTGCCAGCAGTTTCCCAGGGGATCAGCCCCAGCATTTT. J is TRBJ1-5 and V is TRBV12-3 or TRBV12-4, with TRBD1 as a possible D gene (6 bases). The CDR3 covers 13 residues. The ends were cut back, 3 bases at V and 5 bases at J, with 8 bases in the middle.

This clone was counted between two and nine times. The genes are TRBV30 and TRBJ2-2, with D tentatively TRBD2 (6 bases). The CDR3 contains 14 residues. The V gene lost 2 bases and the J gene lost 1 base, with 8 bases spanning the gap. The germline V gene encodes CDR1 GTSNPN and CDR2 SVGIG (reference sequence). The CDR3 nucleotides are TGTGCCTGGAGTACGGGGGAGAACACCGGGGAGCTGTTTTTT. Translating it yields CAWSTGENTGELFF.

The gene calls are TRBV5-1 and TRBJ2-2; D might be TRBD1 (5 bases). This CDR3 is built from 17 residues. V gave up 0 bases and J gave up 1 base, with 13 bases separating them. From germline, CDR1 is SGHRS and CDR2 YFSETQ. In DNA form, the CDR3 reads TGCGCCAGCAGCTTGGGAACTGGACACCAGAACACCGGGGAGCTGTTTTTT. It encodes CASSLGTGHQNTGELFF.

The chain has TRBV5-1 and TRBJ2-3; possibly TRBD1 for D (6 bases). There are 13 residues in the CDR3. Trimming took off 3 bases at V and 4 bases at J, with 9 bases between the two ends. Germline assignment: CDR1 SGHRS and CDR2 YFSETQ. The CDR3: CASSSGGSDTQYF. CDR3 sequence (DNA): TGCGCCAGCAGCTCTGGGGGCTCAGATACGCAGTATTTT.

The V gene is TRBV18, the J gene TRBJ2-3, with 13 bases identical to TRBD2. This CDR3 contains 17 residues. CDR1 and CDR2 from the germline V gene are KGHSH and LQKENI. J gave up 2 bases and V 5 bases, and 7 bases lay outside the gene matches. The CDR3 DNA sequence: TGTGCCAGCTCAATGGGACTAGCGGGGATTACCACAGATACGCAGTATTTT. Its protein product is CASSMGLAGITTDTQYF.

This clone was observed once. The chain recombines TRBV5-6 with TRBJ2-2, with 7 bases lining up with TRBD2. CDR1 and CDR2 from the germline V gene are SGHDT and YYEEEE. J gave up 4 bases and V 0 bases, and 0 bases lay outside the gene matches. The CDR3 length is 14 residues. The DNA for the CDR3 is TGTGCCAGCAGCTTGGTAGCGGGCACCGGGGAGCTGTTTTTT. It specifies CASSLVAGTGELFF.

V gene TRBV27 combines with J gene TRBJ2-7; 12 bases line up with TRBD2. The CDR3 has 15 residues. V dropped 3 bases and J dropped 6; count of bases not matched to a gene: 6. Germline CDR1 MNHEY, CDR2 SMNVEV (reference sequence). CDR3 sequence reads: CASSLVLAGGGEQYF. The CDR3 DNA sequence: TGTGCCAGCAGTTTGGTACTAGCGGGAGGCGGCGAGCAGTACTTC.

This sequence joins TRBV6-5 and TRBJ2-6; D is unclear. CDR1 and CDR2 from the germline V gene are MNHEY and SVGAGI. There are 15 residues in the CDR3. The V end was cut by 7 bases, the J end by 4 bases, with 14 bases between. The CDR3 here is CASTTPVSGANVLTF. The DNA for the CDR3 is TGTGCCAGCACTACGCCGGTATCAGGGGCCAACGTCCTGACTTTC.

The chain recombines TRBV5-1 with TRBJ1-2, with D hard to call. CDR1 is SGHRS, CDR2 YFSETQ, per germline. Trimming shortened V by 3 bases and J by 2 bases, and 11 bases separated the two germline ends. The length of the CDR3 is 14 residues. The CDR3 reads CASSSGGPNYGYTF. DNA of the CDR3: TGCGCCAGCAGCTCGGGAGGACCCAACTATGGCTACACCTTC.

The CDR3 reads CASSYGGRNTEAFF. CDR3 bases: TGTGCCAGCAGTTACGGCGGGCGGAACACTGAAGCTTTCTTT. The V and J genes are TRBV6-5 and TRBJ1-1; no definite D call. Trimming stripped 2 bases from V and 1 base from J, with 8 bases between. The CDR3 consists of 14 residues. The V gene's germline CDR1 is MNHEY and CDR2 SVGAGI.

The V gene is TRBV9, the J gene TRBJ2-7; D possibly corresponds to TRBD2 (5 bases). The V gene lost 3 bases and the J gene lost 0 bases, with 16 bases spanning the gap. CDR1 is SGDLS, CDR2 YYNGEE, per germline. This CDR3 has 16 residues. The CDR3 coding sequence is TGTGCCAGCAGCGACCCCCGGGGTGAAAGCTCCTACGAGCAGTACTTC. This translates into CASSDPRGESSYEQYF.

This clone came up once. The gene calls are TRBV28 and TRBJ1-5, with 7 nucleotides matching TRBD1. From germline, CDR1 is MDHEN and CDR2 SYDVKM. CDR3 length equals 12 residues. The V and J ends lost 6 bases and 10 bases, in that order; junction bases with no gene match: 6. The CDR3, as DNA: TGTGCCAGCAGAGAGGGGGCGATTCCCCAGCATTTT. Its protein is CASREGAIPQHF.

In DNA form, the CDR3 reads TGTGCCAGCAGTAGTGACCGGACCAATCTGAACACTGAAGCTTTCTTT. It codes for CASSSDRTNLNTEAFF. The genes are TRBV27 and TRBJ1-1; D gene unclear. The CDR3 spans 16 residues. V was pared by 5 bases and J by 0 bases, with 16 bases between. Germline CDR1 MNHEY, CDR2 SMNVEV (reference sequence).

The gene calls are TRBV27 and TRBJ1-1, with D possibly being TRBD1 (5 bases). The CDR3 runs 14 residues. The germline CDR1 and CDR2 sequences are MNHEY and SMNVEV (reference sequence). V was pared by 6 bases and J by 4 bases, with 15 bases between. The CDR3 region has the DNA TGTGCCAGCAGGAGGCAGGGTTTGGGCACTGAAGCTTTCTTT. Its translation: CASRRQGLGTEAFF.